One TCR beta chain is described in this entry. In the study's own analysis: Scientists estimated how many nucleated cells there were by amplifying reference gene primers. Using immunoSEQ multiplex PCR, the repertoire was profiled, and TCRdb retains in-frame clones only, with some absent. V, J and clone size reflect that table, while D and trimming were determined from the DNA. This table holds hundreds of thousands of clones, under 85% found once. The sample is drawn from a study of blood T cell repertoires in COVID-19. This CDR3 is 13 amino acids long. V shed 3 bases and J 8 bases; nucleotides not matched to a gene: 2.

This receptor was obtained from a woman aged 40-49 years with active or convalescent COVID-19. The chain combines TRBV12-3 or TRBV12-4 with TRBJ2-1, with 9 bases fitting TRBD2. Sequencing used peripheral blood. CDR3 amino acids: CASSFGGRDEQFF. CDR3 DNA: TGTGCCAGCAGTTTTGGCGGGAGGGATGAGCAGTTCTTC.